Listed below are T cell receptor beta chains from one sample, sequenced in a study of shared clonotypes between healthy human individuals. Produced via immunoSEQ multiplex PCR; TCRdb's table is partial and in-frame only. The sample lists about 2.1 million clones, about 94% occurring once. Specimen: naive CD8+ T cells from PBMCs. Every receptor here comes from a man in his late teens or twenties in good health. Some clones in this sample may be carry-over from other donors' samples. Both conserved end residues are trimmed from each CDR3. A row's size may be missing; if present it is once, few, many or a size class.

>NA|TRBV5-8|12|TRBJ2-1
ASSFMGPPDEQF
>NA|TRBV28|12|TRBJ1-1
ASTNGGRGTEAF
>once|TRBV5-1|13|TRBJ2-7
ASSHDRQETYEQY
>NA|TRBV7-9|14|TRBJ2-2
ASNHLAGVVTGELF
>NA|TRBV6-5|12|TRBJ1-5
ASNPVYSNQPQH
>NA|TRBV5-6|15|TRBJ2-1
ASSLSQLAGPYNEQF
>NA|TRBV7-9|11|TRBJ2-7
ASSLAGTYEQY
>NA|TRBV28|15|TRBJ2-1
ASSFEASGRWYNEQF
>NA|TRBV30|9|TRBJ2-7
AWHREYEQY
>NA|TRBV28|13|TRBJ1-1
ASSLFMGQDRRAF
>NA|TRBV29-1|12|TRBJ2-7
SVEVRTETYEQY
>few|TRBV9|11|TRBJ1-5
ASGMGGGQPQH
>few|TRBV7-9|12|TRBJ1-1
ASQTQNMNTEAF
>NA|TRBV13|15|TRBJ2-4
ASSSSPLAEGGNIQY
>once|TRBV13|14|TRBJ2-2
ASSTPRTLVAGELF
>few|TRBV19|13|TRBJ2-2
ASSILSGHPGELF
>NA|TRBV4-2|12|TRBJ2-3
ASSHAGQGDTQY
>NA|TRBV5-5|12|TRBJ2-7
ASSLGDRGYEQY
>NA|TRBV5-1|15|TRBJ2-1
ASSFPRAGSSYNEQF
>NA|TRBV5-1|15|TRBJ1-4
ASSLVGTGYLEEKLF